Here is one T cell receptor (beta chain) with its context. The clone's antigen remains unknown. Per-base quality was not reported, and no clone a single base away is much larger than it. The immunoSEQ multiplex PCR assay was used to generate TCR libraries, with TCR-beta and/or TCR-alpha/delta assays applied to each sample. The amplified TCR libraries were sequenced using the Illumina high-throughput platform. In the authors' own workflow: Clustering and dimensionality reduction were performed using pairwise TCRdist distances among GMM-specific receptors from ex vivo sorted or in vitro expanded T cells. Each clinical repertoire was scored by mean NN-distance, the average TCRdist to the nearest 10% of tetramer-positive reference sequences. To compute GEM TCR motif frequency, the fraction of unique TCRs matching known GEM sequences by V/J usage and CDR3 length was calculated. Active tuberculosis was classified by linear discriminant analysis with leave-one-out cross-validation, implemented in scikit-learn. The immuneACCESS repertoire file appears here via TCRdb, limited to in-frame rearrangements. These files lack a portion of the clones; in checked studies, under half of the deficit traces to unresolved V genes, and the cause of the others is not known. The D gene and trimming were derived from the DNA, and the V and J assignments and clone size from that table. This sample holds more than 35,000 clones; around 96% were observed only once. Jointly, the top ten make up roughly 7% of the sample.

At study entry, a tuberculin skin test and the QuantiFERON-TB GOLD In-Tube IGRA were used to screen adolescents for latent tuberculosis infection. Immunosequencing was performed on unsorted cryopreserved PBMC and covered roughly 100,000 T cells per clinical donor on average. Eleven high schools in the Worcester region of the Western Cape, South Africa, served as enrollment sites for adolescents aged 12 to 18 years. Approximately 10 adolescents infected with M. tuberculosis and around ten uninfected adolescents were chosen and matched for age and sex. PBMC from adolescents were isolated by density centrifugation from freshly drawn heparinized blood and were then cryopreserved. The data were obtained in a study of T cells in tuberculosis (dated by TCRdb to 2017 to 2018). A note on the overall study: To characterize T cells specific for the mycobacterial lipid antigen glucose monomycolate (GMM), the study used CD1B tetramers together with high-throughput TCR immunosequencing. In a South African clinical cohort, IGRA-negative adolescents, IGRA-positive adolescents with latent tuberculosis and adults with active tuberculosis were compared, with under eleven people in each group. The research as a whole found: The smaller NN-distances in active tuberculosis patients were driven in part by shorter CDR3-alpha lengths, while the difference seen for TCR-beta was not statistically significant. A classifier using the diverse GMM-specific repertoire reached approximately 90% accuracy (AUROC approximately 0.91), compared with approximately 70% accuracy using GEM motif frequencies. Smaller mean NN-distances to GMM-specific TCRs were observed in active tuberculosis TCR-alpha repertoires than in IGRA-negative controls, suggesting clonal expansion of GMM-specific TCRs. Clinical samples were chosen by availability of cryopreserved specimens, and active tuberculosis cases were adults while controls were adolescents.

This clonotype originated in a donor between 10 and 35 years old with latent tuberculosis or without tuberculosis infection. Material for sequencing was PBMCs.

The nucleotide sequence is TGTGCCAGCAGCTTGAGAATAGCGGGAGGGGTATATGAGCAGTTCTTC. Its protein is CASSLRIAGGVYEQFF. This receptor chain uses TRBV5-5 and TRBJ2-1; 11 junctional bases match TRBD2. The CDR3 goes from the cysteine to the phenylalanine over 16 residues. Here the CDR3 DNA is all that survives: 48 bases in frame from base 1. CDR1 and CDR2 are drawn from the germline V gene (reference sequence): SGHKS, YYEKEE. Ends trimmed: V by 1 base, J by 8 bases; bases unmatched to a gene: 8. Outside the CDR3, residues come from the reference TRBV5-5 and TRBJ2-1 proteins, so the full variable domain is: DAGVTQSPTHLIKTRGQQVTLRCSPISGHKSVSWYQQVLGQGPQFIFQYYEKEERGRGNFPDRFSARQFPNYSSELNVNALLLGDSALYLCASSLRIAGGVYEQFFGPGTRLTVL.